This T cell receptor beta chain came from a study of cytomegalovirus exposure and HLA in healthy donors. Primers: 60 Vbeta forward and 13 Jbeta reverse. Produced via immunoSEQ multiplex PCR; TCRdb's table is partial and in-frame only. The sample lists roughly 62,000 clones, roughly 77% occurring once. Trimming cost V 7 bases and J 4 bases; bases outside gene matches: 2. The germline gives CDR1 LNHDA, CDR2 SQIVND (reference sequence). The CDR3 loop spans 13 amino acids. Study outcomes and limitations: The CMV antigen specificity of three CMV-associated chains was confirmed through in vitro analysis.

The donors gave bone marrow, and they were healthy. These donors counted as nominally healthy when sampled, but unrecorded immune exposures were likely. This clone was counted a few times. Its antigen is as yet unknown. Sample: PBMCs. The TCR originated in a middle-aged woman in good health and CMV-seropositive. This chain links TRBV19 with TRBJ2-1; TRBD1 matches at 9 bases. CDR3: CASTGTGYNEQFF. The CDR3 nucleotides read TGTGCCAGTACCGGGACAGGGTACAATGAGCAGTTCTTC.